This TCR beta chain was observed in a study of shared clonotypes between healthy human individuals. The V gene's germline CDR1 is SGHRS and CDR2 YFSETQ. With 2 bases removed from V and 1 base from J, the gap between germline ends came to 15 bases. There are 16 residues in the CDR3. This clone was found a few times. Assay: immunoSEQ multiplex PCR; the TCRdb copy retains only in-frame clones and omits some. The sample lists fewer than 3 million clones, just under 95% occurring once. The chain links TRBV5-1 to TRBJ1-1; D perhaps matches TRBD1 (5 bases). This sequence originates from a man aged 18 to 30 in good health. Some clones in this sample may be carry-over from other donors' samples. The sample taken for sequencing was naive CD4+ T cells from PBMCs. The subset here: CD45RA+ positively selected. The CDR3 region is CASSLVPGTPNTEAFF. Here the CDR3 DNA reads TGCGCCAGCAGCTTAGTACCAGGGACCCCGAACACTGAAGCTTTCTTT.